The rows below give T cell receptor beta chains drawn from one sample of a study of shared clonotypes between healthy human individuals. Some clones are missing from TCRdb's copy, which holds only in-frame ones; the method was immunoSEQ multiplex PCR. The repertoire holds under 1,100,000 clones, about three quarters seen once, with roughly 1.4% in the top ten. The sample comprised memory CD4+ T cells sorted from blood. Receptors were obtained from a man younger than 30 in good health. The CDR3 runs from the conserved cysteine through the conserved F or W. The D gene is left open where the match is weak. A row's size may be missing; if present it is once, few, many or a size class.

TRBD1	TRBJ2-7	.	TRBV5-1	TGCGCCAGCAGCGCGGGACAGGGAAAGGACGAGCAGTACTTC	CASSAGQGKDEQYF
TRBD1	TRBJ1-1	.	TRBV6-5	TGTGCCAGCAGTTACTCGATACAGGGGGTAACTGAAGCTTTCTTT	CASSYSIQGVTEAFF
TRBD1	TRBJ1-1	.	TRBV10-3	TGTGCCATCCGGACAGGGGGCAGAGCTTTCTTT	CAIRTGGRAFF
TRBD1	TRBJ2-3	.	TRBV4-3	TGCGCCAGCAGCCATTCGGACAGGGGGCTAGGAGATACGCAGTATTTT	CASSHSDRGLGDTQYF
.	TRBJ2-7	few	TRBV10-1	TGCGCCAGCAGTAACAGTCTAGGCGAGCAGTACTTC	CASSNSLGEQYF
.	TRBJ1-5	.	TRBV19	TGTGCCAGTAGTATCAGGGGCTCGGGGCCCCAGCATTTT	CASSIRGSGPQHF
TRBD2	TRBJ2-5	.	TRBV9	TGTGCCAGCAGCGTGGGCAGCGGGGGGGCAGAGACCCAGTACTTC	CASSVGSGGAETQYF
.	TRBJ2-7	.	TRBV6-1	TGTGCAAGCCAAGTTCCCCCCCTAGGGCAGTACTTC	CASQVPPLGQYF
.	TRBJ2-7	.	TRBV7-6	TGTGCCAGCAGCTCACCCCCGGGACTTCAGTACTTC	CASSSPPGLQYF
TRBD2	TRBJ2-7	.	TRBV11-2	TGTGCCAGCAGCAAGAGGACTAGCGGGAACTACGAGCAGTACTTC	CASSKRTSGNYEQYF
TRBD2	TRBJ2-7	.	TRBV11-2	TGTGCCAGCAGCCCCACTAGCGGATCAATCTACGAGCAGTACTTC	CASSPTSGSIYEQYF
TRBD2	TRBJ2-5	.	TRBV6-5	TGTGCCAGCAGTTCTCCGGCTAGCGGGCAAGAGACCCAGTACTTC	CASSSPASGQETQYF
.	TRBJ2-7	.	TRBV6-1	TGTGCCAGCAGCCCCGCCCCTGCCTACGAGCAGTACTTC	CASSPAPAYEQYF
TRBD1	TRBJ1-5	.	TRBV10-3	TGTGCCATCAGTGAGTCGACAGGGGAGCCCCAGCATTTT	CAISESTGEPQHF
.	TRBJ2-5	.	TRBV2	TGTGCCAGCAGTGAACTATTGGGGGGAGAGACCCAGTACTTC	CASSELLGGETQYF
TRBD1	TRBJ2-2	.	TRBV7-9	TGTGCCAGCAGCTTACTCTTGGACAGGGCTTCCGGGGAGCTGTTTTTT	CASSLLLDRASGELFF
TRBD2	TRBJ2-5	once	TRBV11-2	TGTGCCAGCAGCTTAGGAACTAGCGGGAGTCTTAGGGGAGAGACCCAGTACTTC	CASSLGTSGSLRGETQYF
.	TRBJ2-7	.	TRBV5-5	TGTGCCAGCAGCTTGCAGGGTGGGGCCTACGAGCAGTACTTC	CASSLQGGAYEQYF
.	TRBJ2-1	.	TRBV29-1	TGCAGCCCCAGGCAGGGGAGAGGCTACAATGAGCAGTTCTTC	CSPRQGRGYNEQFF
TRBD1	TRBJ2-2	few	TRBV18	TGTGCCAGCTCACCGGTGTCCGGGACAGTCACCGGGGAGCTGTTTTTT	CASSPVSGTVTGELFF
.	TRBJ2-1	.	TRBV7-2	TGTGCCAGCGGGCTCCCCCCGAACTACAATGAGCAGTTCTTC	CASGLPPNYNEQFF
.	TRBJ1-1	many	TRBV19	TGTGCCAGTAGTAGTTTCGCGGACACTGAAGCTTTCTTT	CASSSFADTEAFF
TRBD1	TRBJ2-7	.	TRBV30	TGTGCCTGGGACAGGGCCCACGAGCAGTACTTC	CAWDRAHEQYF
TRBD2	TRBJ2-3	.	TRBV15	TGTGCCACCAGCGTCGGGTTCTGGCGGGAGGCCGAAGATACGCAGTATTTT	CATSVGFWREAEDTQYF
.	TRBJ2-7	.	TRBV5-6	TGTGCCAGCAGCTGGATTAGCGGCTACGAGCAGTACTTC	CASSWISGYEQYF
TRBD2	TRBJ2-3	once	TRBV9	TGTGCCAGCAGCCCGCCAACTAGCGCGTTCACAGATACGCAGTATTTT	CASSPPTSAFTDTQYF
.	TRBJ1-6	.	TRBV7-2	TGTGCCAGCAGCCCATCTATTTCACCCCTCCACTTT	CASSPSISPLHF
.	TRBJ1-1	.	TRBV5-1	TGCGCCAGCAGTTCCAGACAGTCAGTGAACACTGAAGCTTTCTTT	CASSSRQSVNTEAFF
.	TRBJ1-1	once	TRBV28	TGTGCCAGCAGCTACTACACTGAAGCTTTCTTT	CASSYYTEAFF
TRBD2	TRBJ2-3	.	TRBV9	TGTGCCAGCAGCGCTACTCAAGTTAGCGGGAGAAAGACAGATACGCAGTATTTT	CASSATQVSGRKTDTQYF
.	TRBJ1-2	once	TRBV5-1	TGCGCCAGCAGCCCCGGCGGGGACGGCGGGTATGGCTACACCTTC	CASSPGGDGGYGYTF
.	TRBJ2-5	.	TRBV18	TGTGCCAGCTCACCCGGACAGAACCGGGAGACCCAGTACTTC	CASSPGQNRETQYF
.	TRBJ1-2	few	TRBV30	TGTGCCTGGAGTGTACGGGCCGCTCATGGCTACACCTTC	CAWSVRAAHGYTF
TRBD2	TRBJ2-7	.	TRBV4-3	TGCGCCAGCAGCCAAGCGACTAGCGGGAGCCACGAGCAGTACTTC	CASSQATSGSHEQYF
.	TRBJ1-1	.	TRBV10-3	TGTGCCATCAGTCAGTCGGGGACGGTGAACACTGAAGCTTTCTTT	CAISQSGTVNTEAFF
TRBD1	TRBJ1-1	.	TRBV7-9	TGTGCCAGCACCAACGACCTCACAGGGGGCGCGTACACTGAAGCTTTCTTT	CASTNDLTGGAYTEAFF
TRBD2	TRBJ2-3	.	TRBV28	TGTGCCAGCCGGGCGGGGGGGCCTAGAGATACGCAGTATTTT	CASRAGGPRDTQYF
TRBD1	TRBJ2-7	.	TRBV18	TGTGCCAGCTCAGGACTGGACAGGTCCTACGAGCAGTACTTC	CASSGLDRSYEQYF
.	TRBJ2-6	.	TRBV27	TGTGCCAGCAGTTTATGGGGGCAGACTAGCTCTGGGGCCAACGTCCTGACTTTC	CASSLWGQTSSGANVLTF
.	TRBJ1-1	many	TRBV5-1	TGCGCCAGCAGCTTGGAGTGGGACACTGAAGCTTTCTTT	CASSLEWDTEAFF
.	TRBJ1-1	.	TRBV11-3	TGTGCCAGCAGCTTCCTATTTCCGGGACGTACGAACACTGAAGCTTTCTTT	CASSFLFPGRTNTEAFF
.	TRBJ1-4	.	TRBV19	TGTGCCAGTCAAGACAGACCTAATGAAAAACTGTTTTTT	CASQDRPNEKLFF
.	TRBJ2-2	.	TRBV6-1	TGTGCCAGCAGTGTTGGGCTCATGAACACCGGGGAGCTGTTTTTT	CASSVGLMNTGELFF
TRBD1	TRBJ2-5	once	TRBV29-1	TGCAGCTTAAGGACAGGGGGTGCAAATTACTTC	CSLRTGGANYF
.	TRBJ2-5	.	TRBV29-1	TGCAGCGTTGAATGGGGGAAAGAGACCCAGTACTTC	CSVEWGKETQYF
TRBD1	TRBJ1-2	.	TRBV28	TGTGCCAGCAGTACCGACAGGGGCTATGGCTACACCTTC	CASSTDRGYGYTF
.	TRBJ2-3	.	TRBV10-2	TGCGCCAGCAGTGAGGCCGGACACCGAGATACGCAGTATTTT	CASSEAGHRDTQYF
.	TRBJ2-7	.	TRBV7-8	TGTGCCAGCAGCTTAGATTCTGCGAGTTACGAGCAGTACTTC	CASSLDSASYEQYF
TRBD1	TRBJ2-2	.	TRBV5-6	TGTGCCAGCAGCCGCGAGGGACAGGGATCCACCGGGGAGCTGTTTTTT	CASSREGQGSTGELFF
.	TRBJ1-6	.	TRBV25-1	TGTGCCAGCAGTGATCTTTATCAGAATTCACCCCTCCACTTT	CASSDLYQNSPLHF
.	TRBJ2-7	.	TRBV5-1	TGCGCCAGCAGCTTGGGAGGGATTATGTACACCGAGCAGTACTTC	CASSLGGIMYTEQYF
TRBD1	TRBJ2-7	.	TRBV28	TGTGCCAGCAGCAGACAGGGGGCTCGCTACGAGCAGTACTTC	CASSRQGARYEQYF
TRBD2	TRBJ2-7	.	TRBV2	TGTGCCAGCAGGGAGATAGCGGGAGGTCCCTACGAGCAGTACTTC	CASREIAGGPYEQYF
.	TRBJ1-5	once	TRBV6-5	TGTGCCAGCGGAGGTCAGCCCCAGCATTTT	CASGGQPQHF
.	TRBJ2-3	.	TRBV5-1	TGCGCCAGCAGCGGGGGATCAGTCACAGATACGCAGTATTTT	CASSGGSVTDTQYF